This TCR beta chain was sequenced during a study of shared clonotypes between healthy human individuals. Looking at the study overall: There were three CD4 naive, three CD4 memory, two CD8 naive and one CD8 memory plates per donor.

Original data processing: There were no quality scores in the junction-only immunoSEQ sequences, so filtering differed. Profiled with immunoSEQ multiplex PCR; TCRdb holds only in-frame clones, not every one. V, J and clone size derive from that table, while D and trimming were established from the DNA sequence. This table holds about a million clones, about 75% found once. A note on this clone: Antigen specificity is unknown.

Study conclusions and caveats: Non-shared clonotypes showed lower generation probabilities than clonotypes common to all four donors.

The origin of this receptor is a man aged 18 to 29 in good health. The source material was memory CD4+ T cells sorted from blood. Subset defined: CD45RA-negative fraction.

The CDR3 region is CASSFSGNTDTQYF. The CDR3 DNA sequence: TGTGCCAGCAGCTTTAGCGGGAACACAGATACGCAGTATTTT. V is TRBV7-9 and J is TRBJ2-3; TRBD2 matches 8 bases. The germline CDR1 and CDR2 sequences are SEHNR and FQNEAQ (reference sequence). V gave up 3 bases and J gave up 2 bases; unmatched junction bases: 1. This CDR3 has 14 amino acids.